This T cell receptor beta chain was sequenced for a study of blood T cell repertoires in COVID-19. Looking at the study overall: Both acute and convalescent COVID-19 samples were obtained from the United States, Italy and Spain. Nucleic acid was either cDNA or gDNA, and it came from T cells, B-cell-depleted T cells, or PBMCs.

Authors' methods: Reference gene primers were amplified, and this amplification served to estimate nucleated cell counts. The table came from immunoSEQ multiplex PCR; TCRdb's copy has only in-frame clones and leaves some out. Clonal size and the V and J genes are those of that table, whereas D and trimming came from the DNA. The table has hundreds of thousands of clones, 87% seen once. The V end was cut by 0 bases, the J end by 3 bases, with 13 bases between. Germline V gene sequence: CDR1 SGDLS, CDR2 YYNGEE. The CDR3 length is 16 residues. The TCR was taken from a man younger than 30 with active or convalescent COVID-19. The V call is TRBV9, the J call TRBJ2-1, with D possibly being TRBD2 (6 bases). The sequencing input was peripheral blood. In DNA form, the CDR3 reads TGTGCCAGCAGCGTAGGGGAAAGCGGGCTCTACAATGAGCAGTTCTTC. Protein product: CASSVGESGLYNEQFF.